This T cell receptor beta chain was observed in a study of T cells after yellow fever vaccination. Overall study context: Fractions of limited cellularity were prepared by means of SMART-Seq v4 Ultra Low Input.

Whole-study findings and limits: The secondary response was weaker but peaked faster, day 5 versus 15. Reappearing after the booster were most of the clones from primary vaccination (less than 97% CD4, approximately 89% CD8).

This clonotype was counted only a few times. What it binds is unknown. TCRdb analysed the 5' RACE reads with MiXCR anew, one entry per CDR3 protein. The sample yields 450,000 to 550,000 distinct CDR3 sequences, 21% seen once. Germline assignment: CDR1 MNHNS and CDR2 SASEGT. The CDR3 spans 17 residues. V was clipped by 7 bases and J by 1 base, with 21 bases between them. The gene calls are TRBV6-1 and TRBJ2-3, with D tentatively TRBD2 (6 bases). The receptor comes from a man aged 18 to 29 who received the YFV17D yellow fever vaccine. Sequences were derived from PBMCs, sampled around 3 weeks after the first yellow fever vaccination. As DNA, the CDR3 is TGTGCCAGCACCATGCCCCCCCGGGACTGGCGCACAGATACGCAGTATTTT. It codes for CASTMPPRDWRTDTQYF.